One T cell receptor beta chain is described in this entry. This CDR3 has 15 residues. The V end lost 5 bases, the J end lost 2 bases, and 16 bases lay between the germline ends. Germline CDR1 reads MDHEN; CDR2 reads SYDVKM. These data are taken from a study of control samples from healthy donors and cancer patients. Produced via immunoSEQ multiplex PCR; TCRdb's table is partial and in-frame only. The sample consists of about 170,000 clones, 91% of them appearing once. Material: blood. The sequence derives from a woman between 25 and 40 years old in good health. The rearrangement uses TRBV28 and TRBJ2-7; D is uncertain. The CDR3 loop reads CASSPPVDSPYEQYF. In nucleotides, the CDR3 is TGTGCCAGCAGTCCCCCGGTGGATTCCCCCTACGAGCAGTACTTC. The full variable domain, rest sourced from reference TRBV28 and TRBJ2-7, is DVKVTQSSRYLVKRTGEKVFLECVQDMDHENMFWYRQDPGLGLRLIYFSYDVKMKEKGDIPEGYSVSREKKERFSLILESASTNQTSMYLCASSPPVDSPYEQYFGPGTRLTVT.